The 5 T cell receptor beta chains reported below all come from one sample, sequenced in a study of graft-versus-host responses after intestinal transplantation (dated by TCRdb to the early 2020s). Their antigens remain unidentified. The label giving this sample's time point can be read as: cells obtained before transplantation from donor or recipient. To prepare the library, the immunoSEQ multiplex PCR assay was applied. The clones in this table, taken by TCRdb from immuneACCESS, are in-frame only. Not every clone is retained; where verified, under half of the shortfall comes from an unresolved V gene, and the cause of the rest is unknown. The sample table contains tens of thousands of clones; only one count was recorded for about 90% of them. The top ten constitute 3.5% to 5% of the sample. The starting material was unstimulated CD8+ T cells sorted from spleen or lymph node cells, obtained before transplant. The receptors were sampled from a human donor who was the organ donor for an intestinal transplant.

This chain joins TRBV6-4 and TRBJ1-1, with D possibly matching TRBD1 (5 bases). This CDR3 spans 14 amino acids. Trimming took off 3 bases at V and 4 bases at J, with 12 bases between the two ends. Germline-derived CDR1 and CDR2 are MRHNA and SNTAGT. The CDR3 DNA reads TGTGCCAGCAGTGAGGGGCGGGAAGTCACTGAAGCTTTCTTT. Translating it yields CASSEGREVTEAFF.

The chain links TRBV4-2 to TRBJ1-6, with a tentative D call TRBD1 (6 bases). The V end lost 4 bases, the J end lost 0 bases, and 10 bases lay between the germline ends. Germline CDR1 reads LGHNA; CDR2 reads YNFKEQ. This CDR3 spans 16 amino acids. CDR3 amino acids: CASSPRTVSYNSPLHF. CDR3 bases: TGTGCCAGCAGCCCAAGGACAGTCTCCTATAATTCACCCCTCCACTTT.

The chain has TRBV4-3 and TRBJ1-1; 7 nucleotides line up with TRBD1. The CDR3 contains 17 residues. The germline V gene has CDR1 LGHNA and CDR2 YSLEER. V lost 1 base and J lost 7; bases outside the gene matches: 15. The CDR3 sequence is CASSQVPTGTAPFEAFF. The CDR3 DNA reads TGCGCCAGCAGCCAAGTCCCCACCGGGACAGCTCCCTTTGAAGCTTTCTTT.

The chain uses TRBV4-1 and TRBJ2-3, with 8 bases matching TRBD2. CDR1 is MGHRA, CDR2 YSYEKL, per germline. Germline trimming cut 3 bases from V and 3 bases from J; bases unmatched to any gene: 11. CDR3 length: 17 residues. The CDR3 DNA is TGCGCCAGCAGCCACTTAGCGGGGCCTACCCCGACAGATACGCAGTATTTT. Residues: CASSHLAGPTPTDTQYF.

This clone was seen a few times. The chain couples TRBV10-3 to TRBJ2-2; 12 positions agree with TRBD2. The CDR3 is made up of 15 amino acids. Germline lookup yields CDR1 ENHRY and CDR2 SYGVKD. The ends lost 10 bases at V and 3 bases at J; junction bases unmatched: 6. CDR3 residues: CATTSGGTYTGELFF. The CDR3 DNA reads as TGTGCCACCACTAGCGGGGGGACCTACACCGGGGAGCTGTTTTTT.